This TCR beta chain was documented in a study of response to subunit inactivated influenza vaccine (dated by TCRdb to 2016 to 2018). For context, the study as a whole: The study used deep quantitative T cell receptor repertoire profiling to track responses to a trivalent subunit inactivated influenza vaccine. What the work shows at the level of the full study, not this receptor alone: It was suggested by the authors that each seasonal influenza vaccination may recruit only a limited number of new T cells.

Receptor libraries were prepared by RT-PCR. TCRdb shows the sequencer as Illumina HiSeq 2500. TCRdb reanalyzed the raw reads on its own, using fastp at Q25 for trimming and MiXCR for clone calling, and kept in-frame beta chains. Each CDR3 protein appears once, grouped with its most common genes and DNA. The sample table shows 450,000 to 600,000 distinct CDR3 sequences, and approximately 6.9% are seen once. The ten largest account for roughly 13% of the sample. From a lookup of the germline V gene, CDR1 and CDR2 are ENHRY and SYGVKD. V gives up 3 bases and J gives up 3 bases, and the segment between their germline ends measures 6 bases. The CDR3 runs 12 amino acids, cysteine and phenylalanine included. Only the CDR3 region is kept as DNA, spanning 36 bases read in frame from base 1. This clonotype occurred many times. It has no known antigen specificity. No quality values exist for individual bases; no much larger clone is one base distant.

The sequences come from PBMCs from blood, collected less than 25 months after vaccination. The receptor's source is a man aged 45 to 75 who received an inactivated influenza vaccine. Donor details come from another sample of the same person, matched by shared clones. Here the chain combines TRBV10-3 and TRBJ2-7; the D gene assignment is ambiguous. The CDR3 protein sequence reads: CAISDRVYEQYF. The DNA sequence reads TGTGCCATCAGTGACAGAGTCTACGAGCAGTACTTC.